Here is one T cell receptor beta chain with its context. Its specificity is unknown. This entry comes from a study of T cell responses to AZD1222 COVID-19 vaccine. General observations from the study: Without day 14 samples, only post-peak T cell repertoires were studied.

Some clones are missing from TCRdb's copy, which holds only in-frame ones; the method was immunoSEQ multiplex PCR. In the table there are more than 110,000 clones, roughly 85% of which are singletons. From germline, CDR1 is MNHNS and CDR2 SASEGT. The CDR3 sequence is 14 residues long. V was shortened by 3 bases and J by 4 bases, with 10 bases between the two germline ends. V and J are TRBV6-1 and TRBJ1-5; tentatively, D is TRBD1 (6 bases). The material was peripheral blood, obtained on day 0 of AZD1222 vaccination. The source is an adult in good health. CDR3 DNA: TGTGCCAGCAGTGACGGGGGCGGTAATCAGCCCCAGCATTTT. Its protein product is CASSDGGGNQPQHF.